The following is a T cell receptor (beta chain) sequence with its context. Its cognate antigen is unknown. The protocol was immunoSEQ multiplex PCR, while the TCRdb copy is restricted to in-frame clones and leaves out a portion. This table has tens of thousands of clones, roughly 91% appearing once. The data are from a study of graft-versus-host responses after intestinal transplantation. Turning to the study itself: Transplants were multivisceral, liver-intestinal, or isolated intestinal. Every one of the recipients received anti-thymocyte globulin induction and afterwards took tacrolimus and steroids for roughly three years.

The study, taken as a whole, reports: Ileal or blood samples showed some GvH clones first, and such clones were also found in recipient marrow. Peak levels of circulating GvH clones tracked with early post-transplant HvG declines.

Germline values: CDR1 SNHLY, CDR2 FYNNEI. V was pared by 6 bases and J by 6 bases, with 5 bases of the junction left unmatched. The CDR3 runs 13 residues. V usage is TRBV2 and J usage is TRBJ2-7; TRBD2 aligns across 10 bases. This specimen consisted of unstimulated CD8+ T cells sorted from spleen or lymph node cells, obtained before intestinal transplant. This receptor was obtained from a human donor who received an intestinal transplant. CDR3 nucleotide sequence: TGTGCCAGCAGACTAGCGGGAATCGTCGAGCAGTACTTC. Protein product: CASRLAGIVEQYF.